What follows describes a single TCR beta chain. This record comes from a study of T cell responses to AZD1222 COVID-19 vaccine. This CDR3 comprises 13 residues. V lost 5 bases and J 6 bases, leaving 13 bases between the germline ends. Germline V gene data show CDR1 as SEHNR and CDR2 as FQNEAQ (reference sequence). Assay: immunoSEQ multiplex PCR; the TCRdb copy retains only in-frame clones and omits some. Of 120,000 or so clones detected, 88% appear once; the ten largest clones hold about 3.3%. This TCR derives from an adult who received the AZD1222 COVID-19 vaccine. J is TRBJ1-2 and V is TRBV7-9; D is possibly TRBD1 (6 bases). The sequenced sample was peripheral blood, obtained 28 days after the second AZD1222 dose. The CDR3 region is CASSDQGTDGYTF. CDR3 DNA: TGTGCCAGCAGCGATCAGGGGACGGATGGCTACACCTTC.